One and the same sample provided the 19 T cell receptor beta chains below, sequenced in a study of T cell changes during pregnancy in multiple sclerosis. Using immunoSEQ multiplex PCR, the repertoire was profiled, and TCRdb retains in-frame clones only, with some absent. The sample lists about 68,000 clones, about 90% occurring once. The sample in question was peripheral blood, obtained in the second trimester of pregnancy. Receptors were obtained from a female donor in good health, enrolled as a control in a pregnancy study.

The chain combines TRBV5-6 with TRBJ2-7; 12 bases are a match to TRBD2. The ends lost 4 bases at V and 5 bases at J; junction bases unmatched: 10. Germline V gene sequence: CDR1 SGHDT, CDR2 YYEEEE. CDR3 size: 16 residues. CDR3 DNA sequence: TGTGCCAGCAGCGCCCTAGCGGGAGGGCCGGGAAACGAGCAGTACTTC. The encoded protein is CASSALAGGPGNEQYF.

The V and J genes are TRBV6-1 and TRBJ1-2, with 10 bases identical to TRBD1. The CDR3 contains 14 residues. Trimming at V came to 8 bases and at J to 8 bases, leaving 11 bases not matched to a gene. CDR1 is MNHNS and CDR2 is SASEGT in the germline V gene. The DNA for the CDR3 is TGTGCCAGCGTCGACAGGGGGCGTCTTGGAGGCTACACCTTC. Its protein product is CASVDRGRLGGYTF.

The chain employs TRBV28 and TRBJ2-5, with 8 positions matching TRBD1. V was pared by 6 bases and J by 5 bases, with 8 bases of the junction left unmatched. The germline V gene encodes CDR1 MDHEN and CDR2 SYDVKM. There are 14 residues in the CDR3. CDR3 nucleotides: TGTGCCAGCAGATCAGGGGGCGCGGAGGAGACCCAGTACTTC. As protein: CASRSGGAEETQYF.

CDR3 in amino acids: CASSIAVNSYEQYF. The DNA of the CDR3 is TGTGCCAGTTCGATAGCGGTGAACTCCTACGAGCAGTACTTC. This sequence joins TRBV19 and TRBJ2-7; the D gene is possibly TRBD2 (6 bases). Trimming pared 8 bases from V and 0 bases from J, leaving 14 bases between. This CDR3 contains 14 residues. Germline V gene sequence: CDR1 LNHDA, CDR2 SQIVND (reference sequence).

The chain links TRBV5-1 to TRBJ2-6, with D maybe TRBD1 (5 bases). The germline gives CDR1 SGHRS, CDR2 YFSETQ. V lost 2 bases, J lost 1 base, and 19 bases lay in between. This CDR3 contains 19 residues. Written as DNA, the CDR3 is TGCGCCAGCAGCTTTTCTCCTATCCAGGGCCCATCTGGGGCCAACGTCCTGACTTTC. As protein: CASSFSPIQGPSGANVLTF.

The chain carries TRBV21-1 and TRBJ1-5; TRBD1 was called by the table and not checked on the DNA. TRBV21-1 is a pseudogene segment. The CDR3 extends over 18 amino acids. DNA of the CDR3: TGTGCCAGCAGCAAAGAGGAGACAGGGGCTTATAGCAATCAGCCCCAGCATTTT. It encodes CASSKEETGAYSNQPQHF.

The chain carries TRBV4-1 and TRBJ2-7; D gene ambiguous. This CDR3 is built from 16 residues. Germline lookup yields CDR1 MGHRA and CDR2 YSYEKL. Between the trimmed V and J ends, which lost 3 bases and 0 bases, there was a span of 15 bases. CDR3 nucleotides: TGCGCCAGCAGCCAGCAGTTCCAGGTTGACTCCTACGAGCAGTACTTC. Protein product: CASSQQFQVDSYEQYF.

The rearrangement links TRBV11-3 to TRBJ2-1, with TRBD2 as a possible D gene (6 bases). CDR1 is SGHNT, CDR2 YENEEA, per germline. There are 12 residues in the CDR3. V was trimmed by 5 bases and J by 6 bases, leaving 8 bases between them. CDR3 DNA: TGTGCCAGCAGCCTAGCGTTCAATGAGCAGTTCTTC. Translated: CASSLAFNEQFF.

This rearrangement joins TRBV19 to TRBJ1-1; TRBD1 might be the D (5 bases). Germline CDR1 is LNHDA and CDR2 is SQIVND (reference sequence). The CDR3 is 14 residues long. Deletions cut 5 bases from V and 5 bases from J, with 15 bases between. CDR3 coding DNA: TGTGCCAGTAGTCCCTGGAGGGGAGGGACTGAAGCTTTCTTT. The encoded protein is CASSPWRGGTEAFF.

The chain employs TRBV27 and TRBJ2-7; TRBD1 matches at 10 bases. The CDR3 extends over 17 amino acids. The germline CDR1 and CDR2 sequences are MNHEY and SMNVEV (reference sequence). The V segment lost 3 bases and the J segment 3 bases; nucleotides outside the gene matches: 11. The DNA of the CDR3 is TGTGCCAGCAGTTTGATGAAGGGAGGGGACAGGGGCTACGAGCAGTACTTC. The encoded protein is CASSLMKGGDRGYEQYF.

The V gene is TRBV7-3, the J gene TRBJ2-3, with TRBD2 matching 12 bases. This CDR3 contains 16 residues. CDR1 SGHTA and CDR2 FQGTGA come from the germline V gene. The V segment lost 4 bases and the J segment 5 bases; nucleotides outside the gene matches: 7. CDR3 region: CASSSYGLAGLDTQYF. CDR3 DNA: TGTGCCAGCAGCTCATACGGACTAGCGGGATTAGATACGCAGTATTTT.

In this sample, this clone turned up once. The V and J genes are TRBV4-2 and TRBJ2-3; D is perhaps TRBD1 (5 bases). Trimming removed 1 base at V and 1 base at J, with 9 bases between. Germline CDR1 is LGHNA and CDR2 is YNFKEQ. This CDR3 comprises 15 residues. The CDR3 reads CASSQGEGGTDTQYF. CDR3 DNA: TGTGCCAGCAGCCAAGGAGAAGGGGGCACAGATACGCAGTATTTT.

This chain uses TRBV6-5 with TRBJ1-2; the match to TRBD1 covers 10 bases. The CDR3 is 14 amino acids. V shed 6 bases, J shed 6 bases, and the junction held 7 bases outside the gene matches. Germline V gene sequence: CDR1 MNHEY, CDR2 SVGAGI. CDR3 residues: CASRKTGGSNGYTF. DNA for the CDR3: TGTGCCAGCAGGAAGACAGGGGGCTCTAATGGCTACACCTTC.

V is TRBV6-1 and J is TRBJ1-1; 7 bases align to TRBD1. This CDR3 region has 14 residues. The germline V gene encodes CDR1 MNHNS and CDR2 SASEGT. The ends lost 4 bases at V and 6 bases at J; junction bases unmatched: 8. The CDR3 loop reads CASSGQGVAAEAFF. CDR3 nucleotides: TGTGCCAGCAGTGGTCAGGGGGTCGCAGCTGAAGCTTTCTTT.

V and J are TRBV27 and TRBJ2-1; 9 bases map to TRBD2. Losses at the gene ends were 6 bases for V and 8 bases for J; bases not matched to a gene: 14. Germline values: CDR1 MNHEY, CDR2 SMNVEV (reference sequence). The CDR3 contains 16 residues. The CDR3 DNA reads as TGTGCCAGCAGCCCCGTAGGTAGCGGGAGTGGCTATGAGCAGTTCTTC. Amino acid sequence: CASSPVGSGSGYEQFF.

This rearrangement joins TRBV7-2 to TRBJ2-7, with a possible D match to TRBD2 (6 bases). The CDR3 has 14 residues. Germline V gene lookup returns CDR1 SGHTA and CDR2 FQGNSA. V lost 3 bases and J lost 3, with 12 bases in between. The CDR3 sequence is CASSLGPGGYEQYF. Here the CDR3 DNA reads TGTGCCAGCAGCTTGGGCCCCGGGGGCTACGAGCAGTACTTC. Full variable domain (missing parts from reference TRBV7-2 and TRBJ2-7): GAGVSQSPSNKVTEKGKDVELRCDPISGHTALYWYRQSLGQGLEFLIYFQGNSAPDKSGLPSDRFSAERTGGSVSTLTIQRTQQEDSAVYLCASSLGPGGYEQYFGPGTRLTVT.

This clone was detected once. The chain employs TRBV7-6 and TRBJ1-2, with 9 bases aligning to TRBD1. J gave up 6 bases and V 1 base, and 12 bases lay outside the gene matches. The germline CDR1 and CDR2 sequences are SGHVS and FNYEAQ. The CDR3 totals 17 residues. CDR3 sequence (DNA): TGTGCCAGCAGCTTAGGGGACAGGGCCTGGAGAGGGGATGGCTACACCTTC. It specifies CASSLGDRAWRGDGYTF.

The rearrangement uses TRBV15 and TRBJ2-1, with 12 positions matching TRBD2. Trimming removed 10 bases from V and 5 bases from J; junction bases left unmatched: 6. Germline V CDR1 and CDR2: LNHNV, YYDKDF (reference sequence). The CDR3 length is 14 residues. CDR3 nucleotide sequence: TGTGCCAGCGGATGGACTAGCGGGAACAATGAGCAGTTCTTC. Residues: CASGWTSGNNEQFF.

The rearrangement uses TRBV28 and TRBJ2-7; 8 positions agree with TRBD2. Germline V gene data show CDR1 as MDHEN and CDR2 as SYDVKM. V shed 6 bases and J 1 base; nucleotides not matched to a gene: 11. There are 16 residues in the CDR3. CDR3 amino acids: CASSRGGTYASYEQYF. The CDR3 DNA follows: TGTGCCAGCAGCCGGGGGGGGACATACGCATCCTACGAGCAGTACTTC.